This T cell receptor (beta chain) derives from a study of T cell changes during pregnancy in multiple sclerosis. This CDR3 comprises 17 residues. Between the trimmed V and J ends, which lost 1 base and 3 bases, there was a span of 18 bases. Per the germline V gene, CDR1 is SGHDN and CDR2 is FVKESK. The protocol was immunoSEQ multiplex PCR, while the TCRdb copy is restricted to in-frame clones and leaves out a portion. The repertoire holds 52,000 or so clones, with 80% to 95% as singletons. The chain joins TRBV14 to TRBJ1-2; a weak D match, TRBD1 (6 bases). The sequences come from CD4+ T cells from peripheral blood mononuclear cells, collected in the second trimester of pregnancy. This TCR derives from a female donor with multiple sclerosis, enrolled in a pregnancy study. The CDR3, as DNA: TGTGCCAGCAGCCAAGGAAATACAGGGATCGACCACTATGGCTACACCTTC. Its protein product is CASSQGNTGIDHYGYTF. The full variable domain, its missing parts supplied by reference TRBV14 and TRBJ1-2, is EAGVTQFPSHSVIEKGQTVTLRCDPISGHDNLYWYRRVMGKEIKFLLHFVKESKQDESGMPNNRFLAERTGGTYSTLKVQPAELEDSGVYFCASSQGNTGIDHYGYTFGSGTRLTVV.